This T cell receptor (beta chain) is drawn from a study of blood T cell repertoires in COVID-19. Across the whole study: Spain, Italy and the United States supplied samples that represented acute and convalescent COVID-19. T cells, B-cell-depleted T cells, or PBMCs provided the cDNA or gDNA that served as material.

J gave up 6 bases and V 4 bases, and 8 bases lay outside the gene matches. Per the germline V gene, CDR1 is SGHTA and CDR2 is FQGNSA. The length of the CDR3 is 16 residues. Per the authors' pipeline: It was from reference gene primer amplification that nucleated cell counts were estimated. The table came from immunoSEQ multiplex PCR; TCRdb's copy has only in-frame clones and leaves some out. V and J calls and clone size follow that table, whereas D and trimming were derived from the DNA. The sample has fewer than 250,000 clones; around 85% are singletons. The genes are TRBV7-2 and TRBJ2-1; the match to TRBD2 covers 11 bases. This TCR came from a woman aged 50 to 60 with acute or convalescent COVID-19. The sample taken for sequencing was peripheral blood. CDR3 coding DNA: TGTGCCAGCAGCTCCTATACTAGCGGGGGCCCCAATGAGCAGTTCTTC. Amino acid sequence: CASSSYTSGGPNEQFF. Combining the CDR3 with reference TRBV7-2 and TRBJ2-1 gives the whole variable domain GAGVSQSPSNKVTEKGKDVELRCDPISGHTALYWYRQSLGQGLEFLIYFQGNSAPDKSGLPSDRFSAERTGGSVSTLTIQRTQQEDSAVYLCASSSYTSGGPNEQFFGPGTRLTVL.